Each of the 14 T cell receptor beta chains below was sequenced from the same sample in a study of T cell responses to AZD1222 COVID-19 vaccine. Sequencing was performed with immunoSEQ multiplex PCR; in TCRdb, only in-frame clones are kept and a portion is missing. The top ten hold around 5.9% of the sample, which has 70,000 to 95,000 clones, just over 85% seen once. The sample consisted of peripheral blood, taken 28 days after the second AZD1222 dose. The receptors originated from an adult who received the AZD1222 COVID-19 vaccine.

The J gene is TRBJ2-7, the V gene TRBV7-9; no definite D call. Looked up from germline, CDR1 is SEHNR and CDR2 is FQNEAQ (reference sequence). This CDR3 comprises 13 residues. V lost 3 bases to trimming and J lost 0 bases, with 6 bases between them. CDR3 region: CASSFRSSYEQYF. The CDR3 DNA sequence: TGTGCCAGCAGCTTTCGCAGCTCCTACGAGCAGTACTTC.

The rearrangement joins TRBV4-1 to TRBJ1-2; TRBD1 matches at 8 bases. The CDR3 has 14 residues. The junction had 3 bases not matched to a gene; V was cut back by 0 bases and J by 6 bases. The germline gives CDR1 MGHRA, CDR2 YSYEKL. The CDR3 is CASSQEDRVNGYTF. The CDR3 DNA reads TGCGCCAGCAGCCAAGAGGACAGGGTAAATGGCTACACCTTC.

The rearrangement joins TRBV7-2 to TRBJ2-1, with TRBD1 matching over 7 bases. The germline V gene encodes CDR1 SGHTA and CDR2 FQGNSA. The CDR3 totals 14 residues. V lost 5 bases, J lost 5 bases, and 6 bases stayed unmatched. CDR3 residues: CASSPGQQNNEQFF. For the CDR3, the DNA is TGTGCCAGCAGCCCGGGACAGCAAAACAATGAGCAGTTCTTC.

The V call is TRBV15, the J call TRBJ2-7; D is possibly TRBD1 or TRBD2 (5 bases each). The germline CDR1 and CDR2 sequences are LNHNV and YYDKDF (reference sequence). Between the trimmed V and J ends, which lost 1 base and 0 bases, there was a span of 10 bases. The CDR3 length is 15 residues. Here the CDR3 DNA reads TGTGCCACCAGCAGAGGAGGGGTCAGCTCCTACGAGCAGTACTTC. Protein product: CATSRGGVSSYEQYF. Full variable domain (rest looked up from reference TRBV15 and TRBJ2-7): DAMVIQNPRYQVTQFGKPVTLSCSQTLNHNVMYWYQQKSSQAPKLLFHYYDKDFNNEADTPDNFQSRRPNTSFCFLDIRSPGLGDTAMYLCATSRGGVSSYEQYFGPGTRLTVT.

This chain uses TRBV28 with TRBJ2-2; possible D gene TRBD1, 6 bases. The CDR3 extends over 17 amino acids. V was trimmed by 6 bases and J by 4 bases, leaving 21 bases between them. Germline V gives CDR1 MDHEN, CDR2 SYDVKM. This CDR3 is CASRTPPGQGLTGELFF. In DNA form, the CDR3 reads TGTGCCAGCAGAACCCCCCCGGGGCAGGGGCTCACCGGGGAGCTGTTTTTT.

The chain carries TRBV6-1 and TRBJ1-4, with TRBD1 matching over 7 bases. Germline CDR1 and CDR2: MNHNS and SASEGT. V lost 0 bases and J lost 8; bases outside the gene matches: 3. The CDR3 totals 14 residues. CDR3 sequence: CASSEAGRGEKLFF. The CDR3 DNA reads TGTGCCAGCAGTGAAGCCGGCAGGGGGGAAAAACTGTTTTTT.

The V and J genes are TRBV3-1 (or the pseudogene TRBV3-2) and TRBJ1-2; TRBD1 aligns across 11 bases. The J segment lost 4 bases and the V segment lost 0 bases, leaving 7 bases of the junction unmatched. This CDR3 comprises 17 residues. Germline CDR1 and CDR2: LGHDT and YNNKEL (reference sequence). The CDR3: CASSQERTGGRRYGYTF. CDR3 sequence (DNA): TGTGCCAGCAGCCAAGAGAGGACAGGGGGCCGTCGCTATGGCTACACCTTC.

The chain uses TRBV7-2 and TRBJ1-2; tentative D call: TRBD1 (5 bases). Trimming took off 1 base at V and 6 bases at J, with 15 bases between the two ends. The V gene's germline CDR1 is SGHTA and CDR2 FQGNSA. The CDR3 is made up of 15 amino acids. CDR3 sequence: CASSLVGPGTDGYTF. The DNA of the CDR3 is TGTGCCAGCAGCTTAGTGGGGCCCGGCACTGATGGCTACACCTTC.

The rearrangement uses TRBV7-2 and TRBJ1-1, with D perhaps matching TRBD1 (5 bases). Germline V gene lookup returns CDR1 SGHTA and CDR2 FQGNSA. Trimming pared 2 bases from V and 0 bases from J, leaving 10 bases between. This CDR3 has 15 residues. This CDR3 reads CASSLTGTLNTEAFF. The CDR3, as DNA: TGTGCCAGCAGCTTAACCGGGACCCTGAACACTGAAGCTTTCTTT.

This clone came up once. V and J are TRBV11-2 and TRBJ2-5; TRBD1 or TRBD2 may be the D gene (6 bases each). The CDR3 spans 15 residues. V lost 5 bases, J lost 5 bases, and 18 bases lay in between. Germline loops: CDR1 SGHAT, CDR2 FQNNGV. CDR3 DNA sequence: TGTGCCAGCAGCCCCCGGGGGCAGCTCATGGAGACCCAGTACTTC. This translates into CASSPRGQLMETQYF. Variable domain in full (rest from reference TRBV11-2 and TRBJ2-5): EAGVAQSPRYKIIEKRQSVAFWCNPISGHATLYWYQQILGQGPKLLIQFQNNGVVDDSQLPKDRFSAERLKGVDSTLKIQPAKLEDSAVYLCASSPRGQLMETQYFGPGTRLLVL.

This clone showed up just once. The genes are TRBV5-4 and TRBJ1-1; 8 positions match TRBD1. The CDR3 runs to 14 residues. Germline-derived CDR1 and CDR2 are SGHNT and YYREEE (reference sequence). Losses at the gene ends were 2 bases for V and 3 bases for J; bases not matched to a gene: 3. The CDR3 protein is CASSFDRGDTEAFF. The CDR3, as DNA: TGTGCCAGCAGCTTTGACAGGGGAGACACTGAAGCTTTCTTT.

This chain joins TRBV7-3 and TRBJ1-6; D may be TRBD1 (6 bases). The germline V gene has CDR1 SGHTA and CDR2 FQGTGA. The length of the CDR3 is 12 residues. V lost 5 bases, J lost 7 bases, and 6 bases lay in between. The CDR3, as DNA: TGTGCCAGCAGCGACAGGAATTCACCCCTCCACTTT. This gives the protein CASSDRNSPLHF. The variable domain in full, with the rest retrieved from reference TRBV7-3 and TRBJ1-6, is GAGVSQTPSNKVTEKGKYVELRCDPISGHTALYWYRQSLGQGPEFLIYFQGTGAADDSGLPNDRFFAVRPEGSVSTLKIQRTERGDSAVYLCASSDRNSPLHFGNGTRLTVT.

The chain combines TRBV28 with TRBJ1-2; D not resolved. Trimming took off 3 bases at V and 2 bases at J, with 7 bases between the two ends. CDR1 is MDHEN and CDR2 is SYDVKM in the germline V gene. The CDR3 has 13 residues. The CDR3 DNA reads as TGTGCCAGCAGTTTTTGGCAAAACTATGGCTACACCTTC. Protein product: CASSFWQNYGYTF.

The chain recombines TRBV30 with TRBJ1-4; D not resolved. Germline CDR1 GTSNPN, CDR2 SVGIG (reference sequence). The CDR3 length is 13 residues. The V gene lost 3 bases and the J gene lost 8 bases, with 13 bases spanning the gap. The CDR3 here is CAWRPRPAEKLFF. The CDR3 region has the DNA TGTGCCTGGAGGCCCCGCCCGGCCGAAAAACTGTTTTTT.